The sample holds many counts of the clone carrying this T cell receptor (beta chain). Its antigen is not identified. V dropped 6 bases and J dropped 1 base, with 9 bases sitting between them. The CDR3 extends over 12 amino acids. Germline CDR1 and CDR2: SQVTM and ANQGSEA. Researchers took RNA transcripts and amplified the TCR beta CDR3 regions from them. HTBI primers were the set used in a first-round RT-PCR of the TCR CDR3. A single record per CDR3 protein comes from TCRdb applying MiXCR to the multiplex PCR reads. The table lists a few hundred thousand distinct CDR3 sequences, roughly 20% of them singletons. The data are from a study of T cells in Graves' hyperthyroidism and ophthalmopathy. Study at large: Blood was drawn when the patient was first diagnosed and still untreated. General study points: Ophthalmopathy was distinguished from stable hyperthyroidism by 13 V-J signatures.

Graves' hyperthyroidism showing no ophthalmopathy progression within 18 months was considered stable. Sequenced material: blood. The source of this sequence is a young man with Graves' hyperthyroidism. V usage is TRBV29-1 and J usage is TRBJ1-1; D is perhaps TRBD1 (6 bases). The CDR3 nucleotides are TGCAGCGTCCTACAGGGGAACACTGAAGCTTTCTTT. It encodes CSVLQGNTEAFF.